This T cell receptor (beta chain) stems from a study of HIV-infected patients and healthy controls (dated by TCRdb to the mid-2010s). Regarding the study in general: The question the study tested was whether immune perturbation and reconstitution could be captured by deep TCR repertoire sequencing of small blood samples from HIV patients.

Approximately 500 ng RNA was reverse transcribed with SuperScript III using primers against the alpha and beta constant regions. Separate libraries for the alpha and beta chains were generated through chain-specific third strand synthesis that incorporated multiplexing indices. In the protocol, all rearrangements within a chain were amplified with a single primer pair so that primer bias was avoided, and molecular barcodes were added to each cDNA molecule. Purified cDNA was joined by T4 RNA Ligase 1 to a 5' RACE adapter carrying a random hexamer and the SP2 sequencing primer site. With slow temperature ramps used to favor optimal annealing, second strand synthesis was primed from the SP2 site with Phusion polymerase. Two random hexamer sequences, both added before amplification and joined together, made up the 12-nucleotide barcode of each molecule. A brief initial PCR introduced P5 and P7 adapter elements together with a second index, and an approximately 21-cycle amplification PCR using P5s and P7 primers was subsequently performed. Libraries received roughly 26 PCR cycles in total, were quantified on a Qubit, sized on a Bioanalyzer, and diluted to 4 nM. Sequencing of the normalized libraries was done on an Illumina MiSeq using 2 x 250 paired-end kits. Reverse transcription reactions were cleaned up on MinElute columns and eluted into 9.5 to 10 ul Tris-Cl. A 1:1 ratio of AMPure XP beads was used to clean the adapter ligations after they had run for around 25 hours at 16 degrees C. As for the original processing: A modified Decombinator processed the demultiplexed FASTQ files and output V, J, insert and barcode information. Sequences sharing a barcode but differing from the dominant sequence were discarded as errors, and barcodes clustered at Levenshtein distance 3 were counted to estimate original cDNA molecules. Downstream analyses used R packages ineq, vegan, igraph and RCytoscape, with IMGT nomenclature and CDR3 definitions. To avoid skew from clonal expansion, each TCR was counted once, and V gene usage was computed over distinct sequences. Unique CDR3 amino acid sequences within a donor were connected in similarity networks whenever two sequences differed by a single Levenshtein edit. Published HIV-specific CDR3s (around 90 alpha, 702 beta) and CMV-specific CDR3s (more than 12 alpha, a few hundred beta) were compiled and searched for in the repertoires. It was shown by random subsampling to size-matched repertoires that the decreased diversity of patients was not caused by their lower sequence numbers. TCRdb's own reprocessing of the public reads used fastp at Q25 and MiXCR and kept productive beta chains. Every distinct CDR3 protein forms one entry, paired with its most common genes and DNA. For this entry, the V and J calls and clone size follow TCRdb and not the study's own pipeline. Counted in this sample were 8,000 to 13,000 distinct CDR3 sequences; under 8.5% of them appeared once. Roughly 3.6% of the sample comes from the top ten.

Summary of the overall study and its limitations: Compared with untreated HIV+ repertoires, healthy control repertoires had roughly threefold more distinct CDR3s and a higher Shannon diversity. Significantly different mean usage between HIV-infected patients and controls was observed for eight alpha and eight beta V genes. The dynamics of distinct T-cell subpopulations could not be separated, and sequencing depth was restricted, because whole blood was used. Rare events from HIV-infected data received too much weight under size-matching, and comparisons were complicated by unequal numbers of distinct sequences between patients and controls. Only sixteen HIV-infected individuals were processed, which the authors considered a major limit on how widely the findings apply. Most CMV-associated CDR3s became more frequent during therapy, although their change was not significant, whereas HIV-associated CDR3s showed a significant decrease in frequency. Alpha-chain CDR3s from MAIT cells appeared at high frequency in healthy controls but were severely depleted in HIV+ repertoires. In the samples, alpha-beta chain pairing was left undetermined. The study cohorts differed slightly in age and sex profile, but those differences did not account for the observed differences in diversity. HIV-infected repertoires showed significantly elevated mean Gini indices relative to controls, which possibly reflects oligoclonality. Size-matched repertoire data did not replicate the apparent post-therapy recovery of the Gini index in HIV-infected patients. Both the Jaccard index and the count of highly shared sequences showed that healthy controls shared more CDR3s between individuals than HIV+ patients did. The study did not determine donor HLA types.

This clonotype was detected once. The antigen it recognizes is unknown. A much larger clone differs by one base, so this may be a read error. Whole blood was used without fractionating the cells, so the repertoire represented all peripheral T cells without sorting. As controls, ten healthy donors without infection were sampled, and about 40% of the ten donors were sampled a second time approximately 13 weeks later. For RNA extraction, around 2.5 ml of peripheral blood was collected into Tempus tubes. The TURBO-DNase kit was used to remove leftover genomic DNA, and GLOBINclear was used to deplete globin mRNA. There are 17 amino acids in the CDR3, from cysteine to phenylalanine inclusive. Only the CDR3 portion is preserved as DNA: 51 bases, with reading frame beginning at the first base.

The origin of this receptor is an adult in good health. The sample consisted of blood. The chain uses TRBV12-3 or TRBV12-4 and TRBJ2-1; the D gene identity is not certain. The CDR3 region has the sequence CARSSPGRTSSYNEQFF. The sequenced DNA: TGTGCCAGAAGTTCCCCCGGCAGGACGAGCTCCTACAATGAGCAGTTCTTC.